This T cell receptor beta chain was sequenced for a study of shared clonotypes between healthy human individuals. The overall study: The study used three CD4 naive, three CD4 memory, two CD8 naive and one CD8 memory plate per donor.

The CDR3 spans 12 residues. Germline CDR1 reads MNHNY; CDR2 reads SVGAGI (reference sequence). Sequencing was performed with immunoSEQ multiplex PCR; in TCRdb, only in-frame clones are kept and a portion is missing. The sample includes roughly 500,000 clones, 95% to 96% of them seen just once. The sample consisted of naive CD4+ T cells sorted from blood. Stated subset: CD45RA+ positively selected. This chain connects TRBV6-6 to TRBJ2-5, with D hard to call. The J call is doubtful: the DNA matches TRBJ2-7 better. The clonotype comes from a woman younger than 45 in good health. CDR3 in DNA: TGTGCCAGCAGATCCAGCTCCTACGAGCAGTACTTC. It is translated as CASRSSSYEQYF.